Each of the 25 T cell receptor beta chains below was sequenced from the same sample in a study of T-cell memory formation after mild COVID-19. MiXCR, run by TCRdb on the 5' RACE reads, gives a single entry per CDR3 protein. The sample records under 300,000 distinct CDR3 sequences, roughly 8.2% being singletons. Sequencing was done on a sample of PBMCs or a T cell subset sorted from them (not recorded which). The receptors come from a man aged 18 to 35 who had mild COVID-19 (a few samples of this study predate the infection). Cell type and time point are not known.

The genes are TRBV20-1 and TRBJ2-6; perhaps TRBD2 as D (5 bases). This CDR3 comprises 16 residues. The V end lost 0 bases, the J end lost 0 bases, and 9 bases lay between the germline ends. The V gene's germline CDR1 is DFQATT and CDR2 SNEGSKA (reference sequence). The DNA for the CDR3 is TGCAGTGCTAGAGATCGGGGAACCTCTGGGGCCAACGTCCTGACTTTC. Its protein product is CSARDRGTSGANVLTF.

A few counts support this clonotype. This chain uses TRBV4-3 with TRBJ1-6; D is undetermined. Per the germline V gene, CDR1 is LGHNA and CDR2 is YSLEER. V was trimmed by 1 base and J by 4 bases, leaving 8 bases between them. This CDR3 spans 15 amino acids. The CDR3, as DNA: TGCGCCAGCAGCCAAGCGCCACGGTATAATTCACCCCTCCACTTT. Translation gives CASSQAPRYNSPLHF.

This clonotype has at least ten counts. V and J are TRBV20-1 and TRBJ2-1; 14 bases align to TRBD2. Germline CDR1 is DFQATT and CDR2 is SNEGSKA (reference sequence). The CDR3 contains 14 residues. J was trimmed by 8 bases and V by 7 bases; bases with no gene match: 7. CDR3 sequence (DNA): TGCAGTGGAATGGGGACTAGCGGGGGTGATGAGCAGTTCTTC. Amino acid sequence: CSGMGTSGGDEQFF.

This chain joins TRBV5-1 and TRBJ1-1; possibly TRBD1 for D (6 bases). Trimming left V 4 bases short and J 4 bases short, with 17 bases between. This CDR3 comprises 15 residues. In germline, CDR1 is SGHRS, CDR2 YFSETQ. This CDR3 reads CASSPVGGISTEAFF. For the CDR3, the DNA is TGCGCCAGCAGCCCGGTAGGGGGTATTAGCACTGAAGCTTTCTTT. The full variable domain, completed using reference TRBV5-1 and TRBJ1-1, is KAGVTQTPRYLIKTRGQQVTLSCSPISGHRSVSWYQQTPGQGLQFLFEYFSETQRNKGNFPGRFSGRQFSNSRSEMNVSTLELGDSALYLCASSPVGGISTEAFFGQGTRLTVV.

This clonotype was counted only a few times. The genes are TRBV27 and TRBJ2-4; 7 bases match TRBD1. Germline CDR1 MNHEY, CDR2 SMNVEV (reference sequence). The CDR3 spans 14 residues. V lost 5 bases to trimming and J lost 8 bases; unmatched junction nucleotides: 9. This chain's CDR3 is CASSVGQVGDIQYF. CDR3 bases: TGTGCCAGCAGTGTCGGACAGGTTGGAGACATTCAGTACTTC.

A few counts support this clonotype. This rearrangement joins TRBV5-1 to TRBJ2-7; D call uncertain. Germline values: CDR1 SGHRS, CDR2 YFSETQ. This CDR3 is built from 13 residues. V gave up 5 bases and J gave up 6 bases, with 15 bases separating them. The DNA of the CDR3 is TGCGCCAGCAGGCCAAGGCCTAGTTGCGAGCAGTACGTC. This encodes CASRPRPSCEQYV.

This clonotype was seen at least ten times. The CDR3 region has the DNA TGCGCCAGCAGCTTTAATGGCTACACTGAAGCTTTCTTT. It specifies CASSFNGYTEAFF. This rearrangement joins TRBV5-1 to TRBJ1-1; D ambiguous. The CDR3 sequence is 13 residues long. V was pared by 2 bases and J by 3 bases, with 8 bases between. Germline V lookup: CDR1 SGHRS, CDR2 YFSETQ.

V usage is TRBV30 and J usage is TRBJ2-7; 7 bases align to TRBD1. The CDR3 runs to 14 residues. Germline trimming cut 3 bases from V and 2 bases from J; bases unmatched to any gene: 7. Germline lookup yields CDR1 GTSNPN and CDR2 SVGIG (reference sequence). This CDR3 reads CAWRADRVAYEQYF. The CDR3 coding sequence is TGTGCCTGGAGGGCAGACAGGGTAGCCTACGAGCAGTACTTC.

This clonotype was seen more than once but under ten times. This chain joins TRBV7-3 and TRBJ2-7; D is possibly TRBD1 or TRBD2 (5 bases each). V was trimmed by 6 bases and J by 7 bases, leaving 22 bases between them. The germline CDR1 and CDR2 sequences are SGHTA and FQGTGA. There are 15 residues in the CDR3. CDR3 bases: TGTGCCAGCAGGGAGTCTGGGACGAGAGGCGGAGAGCAGTACTTC. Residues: CASRESGTRGGEQYF. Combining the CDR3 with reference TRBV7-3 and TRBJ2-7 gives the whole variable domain GAGVSQTPSNKVTEKGKYVELRCDPISGHTALYWYRQSLGQGPEFLIYFQGTGAADDSGLPNDRFFAVRPEGSVSTLKIQRTERGDSAVYLCASRESGTRGGEQYFGPGTRLTVT.

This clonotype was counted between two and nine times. The CDR3 reads CASSEGGTSGGAGETQYF. The CDR3 DNA reads as TGTGCCAGCAGTGAAGGTGGGACTAGCGGGGGGGCTGGAGAGACCCAGTACTTC. The chain couples TRBV25-1 to TRBJ2-5, with 16 nucleotides matching TRBD2. Germline V gene sequence: CDR1 MGHDK, CDR2 SYGVNS. J gave up 4 bases and V 2 bases, and 7 bases lay outside the gene matches. This CDR3 comprises 18 residues. The variable domain in full, with the rest retrieved from reference TRBV25-1 and TRBJ2-5, is EADIYQTPRYLVIGTGKKITLECSQTMGHDKMYWYQQDPGMELHLIHYSYGVNSTEKGDLSSESTVSRIRTEHFPLTLESARPSHTSQYLCASSEGGTSGGAGETQYFGPGTRLLVL.

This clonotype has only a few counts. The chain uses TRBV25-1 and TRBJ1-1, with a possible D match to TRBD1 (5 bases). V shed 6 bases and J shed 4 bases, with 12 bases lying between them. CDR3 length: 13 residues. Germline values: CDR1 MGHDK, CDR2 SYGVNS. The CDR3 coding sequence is TGTGCCAGCAGCGGAGGAAGGGGCACTGAAGCTTTCTTT. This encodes CASSGGRGTEAFF.

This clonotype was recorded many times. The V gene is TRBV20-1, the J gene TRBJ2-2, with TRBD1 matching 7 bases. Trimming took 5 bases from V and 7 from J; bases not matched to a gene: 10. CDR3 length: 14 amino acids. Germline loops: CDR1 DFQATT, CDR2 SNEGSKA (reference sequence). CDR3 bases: TGCAGTGCTGCCTCCACAGGGGTAGTCGGGGAGCTGTTTTTT. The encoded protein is CSAASTGVVGELFF.

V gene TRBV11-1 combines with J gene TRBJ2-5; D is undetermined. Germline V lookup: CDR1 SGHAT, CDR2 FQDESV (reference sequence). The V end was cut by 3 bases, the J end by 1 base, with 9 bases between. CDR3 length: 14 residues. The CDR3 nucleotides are TGTGCCAGCAGCTTTAATACGCTCCAAGAGACCCAGTACTTC. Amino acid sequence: CASSFNTLQETQYF.

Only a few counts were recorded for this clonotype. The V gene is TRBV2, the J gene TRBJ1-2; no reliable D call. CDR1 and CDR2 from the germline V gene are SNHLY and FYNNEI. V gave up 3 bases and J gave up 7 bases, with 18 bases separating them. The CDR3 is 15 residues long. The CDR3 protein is CASSDSFDVFLGYTF. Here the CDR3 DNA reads TGTGCCAGCAGTGATAGTTTCGACGTCTTTCTTGGCTACACCTTC.

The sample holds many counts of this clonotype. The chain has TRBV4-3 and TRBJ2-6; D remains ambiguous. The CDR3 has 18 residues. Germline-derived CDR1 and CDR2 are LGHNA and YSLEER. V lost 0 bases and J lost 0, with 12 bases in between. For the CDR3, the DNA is TGCGCCAGCAGCCAAGATCGTGCATTCGGCTCTGGGGCCAACGTCCTGACTTTC. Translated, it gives CASSQDRAFGSGANVLTF.

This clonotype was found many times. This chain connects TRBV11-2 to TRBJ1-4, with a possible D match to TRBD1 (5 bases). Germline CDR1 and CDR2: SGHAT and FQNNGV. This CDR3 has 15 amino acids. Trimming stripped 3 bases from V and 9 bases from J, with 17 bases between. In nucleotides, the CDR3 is TGTGCCAGCAGCTTCCTTAACAGGAAAGGGAAAAAACTGTTTTTT. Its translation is CASSFLNRKGKKLFF.

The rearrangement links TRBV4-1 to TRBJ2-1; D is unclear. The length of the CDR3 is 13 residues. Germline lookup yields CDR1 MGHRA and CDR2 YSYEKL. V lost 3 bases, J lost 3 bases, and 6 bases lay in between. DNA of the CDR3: TGCGCCAGCAGCCAGCTAGACTACAATGAGCAGTTCTTC. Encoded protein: CASSQLDYNEQFF.

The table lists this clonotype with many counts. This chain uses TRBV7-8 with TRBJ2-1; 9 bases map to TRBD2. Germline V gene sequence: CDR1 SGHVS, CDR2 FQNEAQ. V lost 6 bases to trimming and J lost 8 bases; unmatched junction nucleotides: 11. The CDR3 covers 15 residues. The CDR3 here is CASRYSGGRWYEQFF. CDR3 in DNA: TGTGCCAGCAGATATAGCGGGGGCAGGTGGTATGAGCAGTTCTTC. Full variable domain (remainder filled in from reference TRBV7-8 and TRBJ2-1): GAGVSQSPRYKVAKRGQDVALRCDPISGHVSLFWYQQALGQGPEFLTYFQNEAQLDKSGLPSDRFFAERPEGSVSTLKIQRTQQEDSAVYLCASRYSGGRWYEQFFGPGTRLTVL.

In DNA form, the CDR3 reads TGCGCCAGCAGTGAGTCTACATCGGGCACTGAAGCTTTCTTT. Translated: CASSESTSGTEAFF. V is TRBV10-2 and J is TRBJ1-1; D unresolved. Per the germline V gene, CDR1 is WSHSY and CDR2 is SAAADI. The CDR3 runs to 14 residues. V was pared by 0 bases and J by 4 bases, with 9 bases between.

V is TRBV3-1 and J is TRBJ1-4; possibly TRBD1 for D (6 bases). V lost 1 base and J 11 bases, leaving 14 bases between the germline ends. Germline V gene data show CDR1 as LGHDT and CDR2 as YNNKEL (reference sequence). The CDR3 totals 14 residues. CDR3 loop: CASSQVTQGLKLFF. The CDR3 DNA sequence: TGTGCCAGCAGCCAAGTCACACAGGGACTTAAACTGTTTTTT.

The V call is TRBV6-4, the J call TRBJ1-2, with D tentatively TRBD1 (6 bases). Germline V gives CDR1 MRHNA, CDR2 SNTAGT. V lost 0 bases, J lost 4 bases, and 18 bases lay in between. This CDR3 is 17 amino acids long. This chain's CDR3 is CASSDSPGRGNPYGYTF. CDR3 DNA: TGTGCCAGCAGTGACTCCCCGGGGAGGGGGAACCCCTATGGCTACACCTTC.

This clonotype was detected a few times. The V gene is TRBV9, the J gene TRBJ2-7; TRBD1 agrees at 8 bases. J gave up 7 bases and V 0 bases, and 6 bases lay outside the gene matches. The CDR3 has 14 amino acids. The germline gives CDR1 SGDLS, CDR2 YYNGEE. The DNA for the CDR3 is TGTGCCAGCAGCGTAGCCGGGACAGGCCAGGAGCAGTACTTC. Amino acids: CASSVAGTGQEQYF.

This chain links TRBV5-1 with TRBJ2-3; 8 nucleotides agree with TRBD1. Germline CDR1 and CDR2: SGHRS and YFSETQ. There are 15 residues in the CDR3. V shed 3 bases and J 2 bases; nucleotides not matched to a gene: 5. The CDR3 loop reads CASSSGQVITDTQYF. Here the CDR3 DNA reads TGCGCCAGCAGCTCGGGACAGGTGATCACAGATACGCAGTATTTT. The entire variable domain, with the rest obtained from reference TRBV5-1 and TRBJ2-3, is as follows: KAGVTQTPRYLIKTRGQQVTLSCSPISGHRSVSWYQQTPGQGLQFLFEYFSETQRNKGNFPGRFSGRQFSNSRSEMNVSTLELGDSALYLCASSSGQVITDTQYFGPGTRLTVL.

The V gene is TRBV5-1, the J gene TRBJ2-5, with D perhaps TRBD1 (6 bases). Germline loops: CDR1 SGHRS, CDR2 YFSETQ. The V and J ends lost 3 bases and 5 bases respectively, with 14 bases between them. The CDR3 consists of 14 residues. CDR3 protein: CASSSRDIVETQYF. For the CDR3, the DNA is TGCGCCAGCAGCTCCCGGGACATCGTGGAGACCCAGTACTTC. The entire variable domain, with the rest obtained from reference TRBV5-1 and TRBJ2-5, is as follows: KAGVTQTPRYLIKTRGQQVTLSCSPISGHRSVSWYQQTPGQGLQFLFEYFSETQRNKGNFPGRFSGRQFSNSRSEMNVSTLELGDSALYLCASSSRDIVETQYFGPGTRLLVL.

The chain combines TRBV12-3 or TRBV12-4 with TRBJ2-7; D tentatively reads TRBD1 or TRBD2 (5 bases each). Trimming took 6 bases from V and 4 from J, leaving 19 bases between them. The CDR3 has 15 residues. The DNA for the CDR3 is TGTGCCAGCAGCTTTTCAGGAGAGGGGTATTACGAGCAGTACTTC. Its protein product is CASSFSGEGYYEQYF.